This entry lists 26 T cell receptor beta chains sequenced from one sample in a study of shared clonotypes between healthy human individuals. The data were produced by immunoSEQ multiplex PCR, yet TCRdb's version contains in-frame clones alone and is incomplete. This sample has about 2 million clones, with over 85% found just once. Selected positively for CCR7 and CD45RO-negative, naive CD8 cells excluded terminally differentiated effector memory CD45RA+ cells. Input material: naive CD8+ T cells sorted from blood. These receptors originate from a man aged 18 to 29 in good health.

This sequence joins TRBV19 and TRBJ1-6; 8 positions match TRBD1. Germline V gene data show CDR1 as LNHDA and CDR2 as SQIVND (reference sequence). V was clipped by 10 bases and J by 10 bases; unmatched bases: 12. This CDR3 contains 14 residues. The DNA of the CDR3 is TGTGCCACCGTCGACAGGGGTCCATTGTCACCCCTCCACTTT. Translating it yields CATVDRGPLSPLHF.

The chain couples TRBV7-9 to TRBJ2-1; perhaps D is TRBD1 or TRBD2 (5 bases each). Between the trimmed V and J ends, which lost 5 bases and 0 bases, there was a span of 14 bases. CDR3 length: 16 residues. Germline V gene lookup returns CDR1 SEHNR and CDR2 FQNEAQ (reference sequence). The CDR3 region has the DNA TGTGCCAGCAGCCCTACGGGGCAGGCCTCCTACAATGAGCAGTTCTTC. Its protein is CASSPTGQASYNEQFF.

The chain joins TRBV30 to TRBJ2-4, with a weak D call TRBD2 (5 bases). Germline CDR1 and CDR2: GTSNPN and SVGIG (reference sequence). V dropped 2 bases and J dropped 3 bases, with 17 bases sitting between them. This CDR3 comprises 16 residues. As DNA, the CDR3 is TGTGCCTGGAGTCGGGAACCCGAATCTTTCAAAAACATTCAGTACTTC. Residues: CAWSREPESFKNIQYF.

J is TRBJ2-3 and V is TRBV6-5; 7 bases match TRBD2. Losses at the gene ends were 4 bases for V and 6 bases for J; bases not matched to a gene: 7. CDR3 length: 14 residues. Per the germline V gene, CDR1 is MNHEY and CDR2 is SVGAGI. The CDR3 DNA sequence: TGTGCCAGCAGTTCCGGGACTACCGGGGATACGCAGTATTTT. Protein sequence: CASSSGTTGDTQYF.

The rearrangement joins TRBV6-6 to TRBJ1-2; D unresolved. Trimming took off 6 bases at V and 6 bases at J, with 11 bases between the two ends. The germline V gene has CDR1 MNHNY and CDR2 SVGAGI (reference sequence). The CDR3 is 12 residues long. CDR3 bases: TGTGCCAGCAGCCCCGCCGGGCATGGCTACACCTTC. Protein sequence: CASSPAGHGYTF.

The V gene is TRBV19, the J gene TRBJ2-7; 11 nucleotides line up with TRBD2. With 5 bases clipped from V and 2 bases from J, the junction kept 2 bases outside the gene matches. This CDR3 is 14 amino acids long. Germline CDR1 reads LNHDA; CDR2 reads SQIVND (reference sequence). CDR3 in DNA: TGTGCCAGTAGTCTTAGCGGGAGGGCCTACGAGCAGTACTTC. Translating gives CASSLSGRAYEQYF.

This rearrangement joins TRBV7-5 to TRBJ2-2; the D call TRBD2 from the table was never checked on the DNA. TRBV7-5 is labeled a pseudogene. The CDR3 runs to 14 residues. CDR3 coding DNA: TGTGCCAGAAGCTTATCCCCACGGGGCGGGGAGCTGTTTTTT. Protein sequence: CARSLSPRGGELFF.

J is TRBJ1-2 and V is TRBV28; a possible D gene is TRBD1 (5 bases). V lost 8 bases and J lost 4, with 14 bases in between. The CDR3 loop spans 13 amino acids. The V gene's germline CDR1 is MDHEN and CDR2 SYDVKM. CDR3 DNA sequence: TGTGCCAGCGGGGCAGTTGGTGGCTATGGCTACACCTTC. Translated, it gives CASGAVGGYGYTF.

The V call is TRBV4-2, the J call TRBJ1-5, with D maybe TRBD1 (5 bases). Germline V gene sequence: CDR1 LGHNA, CDR2 YNFKEQ. This CDR3 has 19 amino acids. The ends were cut back, 0 bases at V and 1 base at J, with 19 bases in the middle. The CDR3 DNA reads as TGTGCCAGCAGCCAAGATCCGCCCCCAGGGAGGGAGAGCAATCAGCCCCAGCATTTT. Amino acid sequence: CASSQDPPPGRESNQPQHF.

This chain joins TRBV10-1 and TRBJ1-5, with D unresolved. Germline assignment: CDR1 WNHNN and CDR2 SYGVQD (reference sequence). The CDR3 length is 9 residues. The germline V and J ends were trimmed by 4 bases and 14 bases, with 6 bases remaining between them. The CDR3 loop is CASSGPKHF. Here the CDR3 DNA reads TGCGCCAGCAGTGGCCCCAAGCATTTT.

A single count supports this clone. The chain combines TRBV11-2 with TRBJ2-7; 8 positions agree with TRBD1. This CDR3 spans 13 amino acids. Germline V CDR1 and CDR2: SGHAT, FQNNGV. V gave up 5 bases and J gave up 4 bases; unmatched junction bases: 4. The CDR3 loop reads CASSGDRWYEQYF. Written as DNA, the CDR3 is TGTGCCAGCAGCGGGGACAGGTGGTACGAGCAGTACTTC. Full variable domain (remainder filled in from reference TRBV11-2 and TRBJ2-7): EAGVAQSPRYKIIEKRQSVAFWCNPISGHATLYWYQQILGQGPKLLIQFQNNGVVDDSQLPKDRFSAERLKGVDSTLKIQPAKLEDSAVYLCASSGDRWYEQYFGPGTRLTVT.

This chain links TRBV13 with TRBJ1-1; D gene uncertain. Germline CDR1 and CDR2: PRHDT and FYEKMQ (reference sequence). The CDR3 contains 12 residues. Deletions cut 4 bases from V and 4 bases from J, with 7 bases between. CDR3 in DNA: TGTGCCAGCAGCTCCGACTCCACTGAAGCTTTCTTT. It codes for CASSSDSTEAFF.

The chain employs TRBV6-5 and TRBJ2-7; 7 bases match TRBD1. The CDR3 consists of 14 residues. CDR1 and CDR2 (germline): MNHEY, SVGAGI. The V segment lost 5 bases and the J segment 2 bases; nucleotides outside the gene matches: 6. The CDR3 spells CASSTGENPYEQYF. The CDR3, as DNA: TGTGCCAGCAGTACAGGGGAGAACCCCTACGAGCAGTACTTC.

This chain links TRBV28 with TRBJ2-7; D is possibly TRBD1 or TRBD2 (7 bases each). Trimming removed 4 bases from V and 4 bases from J, with 17 bases in between. Germline CDR1 and CDR2: MDHEN and SYDVKM. CDR3 length: 15 residues. The CDR3 is CASSWARGGSYEQYF. CDR3 sequence (DNA): TGTGCCAGCAGTTGGGCCAGGGGGGGATCATACGAGCAGTACTTC.

V and J are TRBV25-1 and TRBJ1-6; no clear D. Germline V gene data show CDR1 as MGHDK and CDR2 as SYGVNS. CDR3 length: 18 residues. V was cut by 3 bases and J by 0 bases, with 15 bases left in between. The CDR3 sequence is CASSEEELLSSYNSPLHF. In DNA form, the CDR3 reads TGTGCCAGCAGTGAGGAAGAACTCTTGAGCTCCTATAATTCACCCCTCCACTTT.

The V call is TRBV5-6, the J call TRBJ2-1; 11 bases fit TRBD2. Germline V gene data show CDR1 as SGHDT and CDR2 as YYEEEE. This CDR3 region has 13 residues. V lost 3 bases, J lost 14 bases, and 7 bases stayed unmatched. The CDR3: CASSWGLAEMEFF. The CDR3 region has the DNA TGTGCCAGCAGCTGGGGACTAGCGGAGATGGAGTTCTTC.

In this sample, this clone turned up a few times. The chain is built from TRBV29-1 and TRBJ2-7, with D possibly being TRBD2 (6 bases). The CDR3 contains 13 residues. V gave up 7 bases and J gave up 0 bases, with 13 bases separating them. Per the germline V gene, CDR1 is SQVTM and CDR2 is ANQGSEA. DNA for the CDR3: TGCAGCGCCCTGGGAGGCACCTCCTACGAGCAGTACTTC. The encoded protein is CSALGGTSYEQYF.

The V and J genes are TRBV27 and TRBJ1-1; 8 bases map to TRBD1. CDR1 and CDR2 from the germline V gene are MNHEY and SMNVEV (reference sequence). The CDR3 runs to 15 residues. Trimming removed 3 bases from V and 5 bases from J; junction bases left unmatched: 8. The CDR3 here is CASSFYGQGTTEAFF. CDR3 DNA sequence: TGTGCCAGCAGTTTCTACGGACAGGGAACGACTGAAGCTTTCTTT.

Note on this clone: This specimen includes other DNA sequences encoding the same CDR3. This sequence joins TRBV11-2 and TRBJ1-5; D is ambiguous. There are 14 residues in the CDR3. Germline V gene sequence: CDR1 SGHAT, CDR2 FQNNGV. Trimming removed 0 bases from V and 5 bases from J, with 8 bases in between. CDR3 protein: CASSLDGGDQPQHF. The CDR3 nucleotides read TGTGCCAGCAGCTTAGATGGCGGGGATCAGCCCCAGCATTTT.

This clone was counted between two and nine times. V is TRBV7-2 and J is TRBJ2-3, with a tentative D call TRBD2 (5 bases). Deletions cut 3 bases from V and 5 bases from J, with 12 bases between. The CDR3 covers 14 residues. Germline lookup yields CDR1 SGHTA and CDR2 FQGNSA. The CDR3 DNA is TGTGCCAGCAGCTTCGAGCGAGGGATAGATACGCAGTATTTT. Translation gives CASSFERGIDTQYF.

The chain is built from TRBV9 and TRBJ2-3; perhaps TRBD1 as D (5 bases). CDR1 is SGDLS, CDR2 YYNGEE, per germline. Trimming left V 2 bases short and J 6 bases short, with 13 bases between. This CDR3 is 14 amino acids long. In nucleotides, the CDR3 is TGTGCCAGCAGCGTCTTGGGGCAGGTGGATACGCAGTATTTT. This encodes CASSVLGQVDTQYF.

The rearrangement links TRBV18 to TRBJ2-3; TRBD2 matches at 8 bases. Germline CDR1 reads KGHSH; CDR2 reads LQKENI. This CDR3 has 15 amino acids. V was pared by 3 bases and J by 5 bases, with 7 bases of the junction left unmatched. CDR3 protein: CASSPGTSFGDTQYF. CDR3 coding DNA: TGTGCCAGCTCACCCGGGACTAGTTTCGGAGATACGCAGTATTTT.

The chain joins TRBV30 to TRBJ1-2, with 8 bases fitting TRBD1. Germline values: CDR1 GTSNPN, CDR2 SVGIG (reference sequence). The CDR3 contains 14 residues. Unmatched junction bases numbered 8, after V lost 2 bases and J lost 6 bases. CDR3: CAWSSDRGDDGYTF. The CDR3 DNA follows: TGTGCCTGGAGTTCCGACAGGGGAGACGATGGCTACACCTTC.

The chain has TRBV7-9 and TRBJ2-3, with TRBD2 as a possible D gene (6 bases). Trimming took off 1 base at V and 0 bases at J, with 11 bases between the two ends. This CDR3 has 16 amino acids. Per germline, CDR1 SEHNR and CDR2 FQNEAQ (reference sequence). The chain's CDR3 is CASSLGEAESTDTQYF. The CDR3 nucleotides read TGTGCCAGCAGCTTAGGGGAGGCAGAGAGCACAGATACGCAGTATTTT.

This clone has only one observation. V usage is TRBV10-1 and J usage is TRBJ2-3, with 12 nucleotides matching TRBD2. From germline, CDR1 is WNHNN and CDR2 SYGVQD (reference sequence). V gave up 6 bases and J gave up 4 bases; unmatched junction bases: 11. The length of the CDR3 is 17 residues. CDR3 nucleotide sequence: TGCGCCAGCAGCCTTACCCGACTAGCGGGAGAGTCAGATACGCAGTATTTT. Protein product: CASSLTRLAGESDTQYF.

The gene calls are TRBV7-9 and TRBJ2-1; TRBD1 might be the D (6 bases). The CDR3 spans 14 residues. Germline V gives CDR1 SEHNR, CDR2 FQNEAQ (reference sequence). Trimming left V 1 base short and J 7 bases short, with 11 bases between. The CDR3 loop reads CASSLVPGVNEQFF. The CDR3 nucleotides are TGTGCCAGCAGCTTAGTTCCAGGGGTGAATGAGCAGTTCTTC.